Listed below are T cell receptor beta chains from one sample, sequenced in a study of graft-versus-host responses after intestinal transplantation. The antigens for these receptors are not known. The table came from immunoSEQ multiplex PCR; TCRdb's copy has only in-frame clones and leaves some out. The repertoire has 55,000 to 85,000 clones, 89% of them found once; the top ten carry around 2.5%. Specimen: unstimulated CD8+ T cells sorted from spleen or lymph node cells, collected before intestinal transplant. Receptor source: a human donor who received an intestinal transplant. Both conserved end residues are part of each CDR3. A D gene is named only where the DNA matches it firmly. Some rows have no size entry. The others give once, few or many, or a class for an expanded clone.

d_gene,v_gene,j_gene,abundance,CDR3nt,CDR3aa
TRBD2,TRBV5-1,TRBJ2-1,.,TGCGCCAGCAGCTTAGCGGGGGCCAACTACAATGAGCAGTTCTTC,CASSLAGANYNEQFF
.,TRBV27,TRBJ2-7,.,TGTGCCAGCAGTTTGAATAGCGCGAGCTCCTACGAGCAGTACTTC,CASSLNSASSYEQYF
.,TRBV27,TRBJ1-1,.,TGTGCCAGCAGTAGAGGGAACACTGAAGCTTTCTTT,CASSRGNTEAFF
.,TRBV29-1,TRBJ1-2,few,TGCAGCGTTGTACAGTCAAACTATGGCTACACCTTC,CSVVQSNYGYTF
TRBD1,TRBV2,TRBJ2-7,.,TGTGCCAGCAGTTCGGGACAGTCCTCCTACGAGCAGTACTTC,CASSSGQSSYEQYF
TRBD1,TRBV7-9,TRBJ2-7,.,TGTGCCAGCAGCCATGACAGGGGGCGGTACGAGCAGTACTTC,CASSHDRGRYEQYF
.,TRBV15,TRBJ1-5,.,TGTGCCACCAGCAGAGACCGGGGTATGGGCGGGAGCAATCAGCCCCAGCATTTT,CATSRDRGMGGSNQPQHF
TRBD1,TRBV13,TRBJ1-1,.,TGTGCCAGCAGCTTACGGTTCTGGGACAGTGGGCGAGCTTTCTTT,CASSLRFWDSGRAFF
TRBD2,TRBV6-5,TRBJ2-1,.,TGTGCCAGCAGTGTTCAGCGGGGGGCCTACAATGAGCAGTTCTTC,CASSVQRGAYNEQFF
.,TRBV6-1,TRBJ2-5,.,TGTGCCAGCAGTGAAATTTGGAGGCCCGGAGAGACCCAGTACTTC,CASSEIWRPGETQYF
.,TRBV4-1,TRBJ2-3,.,TGCGCCAGCAGCCAGGATCTAGTGGATACGCAGTATTTT,CASSQDLVDTQYF
TRBD2,TRBV4-2,TRBJ2-7,.,TGTGCCAGCAGTCAAGCGGGAGAAGCGGGAGAGCAGTACTTC,CASSQAGEAGEQYF
.,TRBV10-3,TRBJ1-2,.,TGTGCCATCAGTGAGTCCAGAGGACAGACCTATGGCTACACCTTC,CAISESRGQTYGYTF
.,TRBV5-4,TRBJ1-2,.,TGTGCCAGCAGCTGGCGCGGGGGCCTAGATGGCTACACCTTC,CASSWRGGLDGYTF
TRBD2,TRBV4-2,TRBJ2-5,.,TGTGCCAGCAGCCATGCACTAGCGGGGGGTGAGACCCAGTACTTC,CASSHALAGGETQYF
TRBD1,TRBV2,TRBJ1-2,.,TGTGCCAGCAGTGATACCGGTCAGGGGGCACAGTATGGCTACACCTTC,CASSDTGQGAQYGYTF
TRBD1,TRBV27,TRBJ1-5,.,TGTGCCAGCAGTTTTTACAGGGGAGATCAGCCCCAGCATTTT,CASSFYRGDQPQHF
TRBD1,TRBV5-1,TRBJ2-5,.,TGCGCCAGCAGCTCGGACCGCGGGACAGGGGTAACCCAGTACTTC,CASSSDRGTGVTQYF
TRBD1,TRBV28,TRBJ2-3,.,TGTGCCAGCAGTTTCAGGGGGCGGGAAATCACAGATACGCAGTATTTT,CASSFRGREITDTQYF
TRBD1,TRBV28,TRBJ2-7,.,TGTGCCAGCAGTTATCTAATCCGGGACAGCATCTCCTACGAGCAGTACTTC,CASSYLIRDSISYEQYF